The clone carrying this TCR beta chain was recorded a few times. No antigen is known for it. 60 Vbeta and 13 Jbeta primers were used in PCR. Profiling relied on immunoSEQ multiplex PCR, and the TCRdb table lists in-frame clones only, not all of them. The table includes about 200,000 clones, 82% detected once. CDR1 and CDR2 from the germline V gene are SGHRS and YFSETQ. There are 15 residues in the CDR3. J was trimmed by 5 bases and V by 0 bases; bases with no gene match: 5. This sample was included in a study of cytomegalovirus exposure and HLA in healthy donors. Study as a whole: The study's early data release held some 85 million unique TCRs from HLA-typed donors. Study-wide findings and caveats: CMV serostatus was the sole immune exposure data available. Evidence from a later analysis indicated that most CMV-associated TCR beta chains looked HLA-restricted.

The clonotype was recovered from a woman younger than 35 in good health and CMV-seronegative. The chain carries TRBV5-1 and TRBJ2-1; 7 nucleotides match TRBD1. Sequencing input: PBMCs. CDR3 sequence reads: CASSLVRTGDNEQFF. The CDR3 nucleotides are TGCGCCAGCAGCTTGGTCCGGACAGGAGACAATGAGCAGTTCTTC.